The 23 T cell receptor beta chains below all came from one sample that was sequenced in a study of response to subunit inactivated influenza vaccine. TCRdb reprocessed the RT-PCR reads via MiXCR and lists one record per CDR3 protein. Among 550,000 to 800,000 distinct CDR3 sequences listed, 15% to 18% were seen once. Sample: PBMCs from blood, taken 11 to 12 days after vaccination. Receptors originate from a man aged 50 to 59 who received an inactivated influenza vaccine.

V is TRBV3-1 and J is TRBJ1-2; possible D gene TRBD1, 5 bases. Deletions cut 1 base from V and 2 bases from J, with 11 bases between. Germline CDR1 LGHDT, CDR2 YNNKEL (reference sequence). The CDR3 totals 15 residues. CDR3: CASSQARTSNYGYTF. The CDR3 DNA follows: TGTGCCAGCAGCCAAGCCCGGACATCAAACTATGGCTACACCTTC.

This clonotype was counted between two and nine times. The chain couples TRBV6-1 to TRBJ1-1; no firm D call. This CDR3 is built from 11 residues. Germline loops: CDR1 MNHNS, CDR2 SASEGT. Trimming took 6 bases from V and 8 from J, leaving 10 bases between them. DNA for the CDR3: TGTGCCAGCAGACAGACGGACGAAGCTTTCTTT. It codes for CASRQTDEAFF.

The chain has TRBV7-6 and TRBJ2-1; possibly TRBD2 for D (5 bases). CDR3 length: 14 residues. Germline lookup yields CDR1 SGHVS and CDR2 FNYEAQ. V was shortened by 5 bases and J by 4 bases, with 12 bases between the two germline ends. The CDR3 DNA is TGTGCCAGCAGCCTCGGGATTTTGTACAATGAGCAGTTCTTC. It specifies CASSLGILYNEQFF.

The CDR3 bases are TGTGCCACTGCAGGAAGGGGGCTCGGGACAGATACGCAGTATTTT. Protein sequence: CATAGRGLGTDTQYF. The chain links TRBV19 to TRBJ2-3, with 7 positions matching TRBD1. Trimming removed 10 bases from V and 3 bases from J; junction bases left unmatched: 13. This CDR3 is built from 15 residues. Germline lookup yields CDR1 LNHDA and CDR2 SQIVND (reference sequence).

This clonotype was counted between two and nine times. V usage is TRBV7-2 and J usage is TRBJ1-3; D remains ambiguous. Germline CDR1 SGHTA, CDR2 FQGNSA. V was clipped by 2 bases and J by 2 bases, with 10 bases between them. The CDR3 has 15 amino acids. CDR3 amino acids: CASSLTWATGNTIYF. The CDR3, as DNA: TGTGCCAGCAGCTTAACCTGGGCCACTGGAAACACCATATATTTT.

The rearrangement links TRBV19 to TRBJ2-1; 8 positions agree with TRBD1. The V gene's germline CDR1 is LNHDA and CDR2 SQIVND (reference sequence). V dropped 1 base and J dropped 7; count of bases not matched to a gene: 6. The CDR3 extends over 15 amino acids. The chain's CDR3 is CASSIVGQGKNEQFF. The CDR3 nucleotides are TGTGCCAGTAGTATAGTAGGACAGGGTAAGAATGAGCAGTTCTTC.

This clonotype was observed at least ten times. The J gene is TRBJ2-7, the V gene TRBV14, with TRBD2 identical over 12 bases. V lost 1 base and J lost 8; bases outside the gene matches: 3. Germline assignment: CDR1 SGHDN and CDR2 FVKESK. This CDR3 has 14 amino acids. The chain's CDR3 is CASSQGTSGIKQYF. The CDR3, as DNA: TGTGCCAGCAGCCAAGGGACTAGCGGGATCAAGCAGTACTTC.

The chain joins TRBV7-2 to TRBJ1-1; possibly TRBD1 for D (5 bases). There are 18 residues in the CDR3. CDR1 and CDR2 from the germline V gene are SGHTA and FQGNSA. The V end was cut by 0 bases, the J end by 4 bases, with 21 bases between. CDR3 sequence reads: CASSLASGWGTRGTEAFF. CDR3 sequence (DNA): TGTGCCAGCAGCTTAGCGAGCGGGTGGGGGACCCGGGGCACTGAAGCTTTCTTT.

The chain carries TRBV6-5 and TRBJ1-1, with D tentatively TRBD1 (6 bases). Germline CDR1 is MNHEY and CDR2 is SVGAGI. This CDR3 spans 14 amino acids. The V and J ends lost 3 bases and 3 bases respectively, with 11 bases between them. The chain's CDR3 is CASSYGGADTEAFF. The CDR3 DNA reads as TGTGCCAGCAGTTATGGGGGCGCGGACACTGAAGCTTTCTTT.

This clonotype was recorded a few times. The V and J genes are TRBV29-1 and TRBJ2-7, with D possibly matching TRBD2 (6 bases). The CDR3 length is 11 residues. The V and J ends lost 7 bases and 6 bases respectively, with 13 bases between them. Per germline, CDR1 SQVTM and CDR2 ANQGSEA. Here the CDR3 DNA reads TGCAGCGCCGTCACGGGGGTCGAGCAGTACTTC. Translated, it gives CSAVTGVEQYF.

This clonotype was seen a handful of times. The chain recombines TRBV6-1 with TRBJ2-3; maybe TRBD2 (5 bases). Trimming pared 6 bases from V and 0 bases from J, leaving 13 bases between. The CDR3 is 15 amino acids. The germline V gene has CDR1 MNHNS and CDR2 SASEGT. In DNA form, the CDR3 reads TGTGCCAGCAGACCCCGGGGTACGAGCACAGATACGCAGTATTTT. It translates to CASRPRGTSTDTQYF.

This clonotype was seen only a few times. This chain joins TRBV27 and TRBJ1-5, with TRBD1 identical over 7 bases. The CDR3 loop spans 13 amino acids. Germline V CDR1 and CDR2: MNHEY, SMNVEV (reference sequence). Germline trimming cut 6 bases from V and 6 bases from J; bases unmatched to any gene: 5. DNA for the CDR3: TGTGCCAGCAGCCCGACAGGGCGTCAGCCCCAGCATTTT. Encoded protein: CASSPTGRQPQHF.

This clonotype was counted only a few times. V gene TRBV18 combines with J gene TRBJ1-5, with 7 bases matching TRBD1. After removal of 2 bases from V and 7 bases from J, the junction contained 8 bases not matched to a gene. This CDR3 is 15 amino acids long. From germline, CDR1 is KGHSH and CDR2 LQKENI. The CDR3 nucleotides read TGTGCCAGCTCACCAAGAGAGGGGGCAGGGCAGCCCCAGCATTTT. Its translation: CASSPREGAGQPQHF. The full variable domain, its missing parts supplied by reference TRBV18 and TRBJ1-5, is NAGVMQNPRHLVRRRGQEARLRCSPMKGHSHVYWYRQLPEEGLKFMVYLQKENIIDESGMPKERFSAEFPKEGPSILRIQQVVRGDSAAYFCASSPREGAGQPQHFGDGTRLSIL.

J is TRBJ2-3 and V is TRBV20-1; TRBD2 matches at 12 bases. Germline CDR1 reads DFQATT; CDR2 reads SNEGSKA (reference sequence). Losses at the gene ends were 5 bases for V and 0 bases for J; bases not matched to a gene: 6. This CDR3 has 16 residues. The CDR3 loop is CSAGPGTSGSTDTQYF. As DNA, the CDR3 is TGCAGTGCTGGTCCCGGGACTAGCGGGAGCACAGATACGCAGTATTTT.

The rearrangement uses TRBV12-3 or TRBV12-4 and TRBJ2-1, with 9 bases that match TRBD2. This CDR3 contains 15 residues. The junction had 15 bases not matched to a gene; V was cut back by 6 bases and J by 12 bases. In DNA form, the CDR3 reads TGTGCCAGCAGACCGGGACTAGCCGGGCTGTGGGGGCAGTTCTTC. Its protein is CASRPGLAGLWGQFF.

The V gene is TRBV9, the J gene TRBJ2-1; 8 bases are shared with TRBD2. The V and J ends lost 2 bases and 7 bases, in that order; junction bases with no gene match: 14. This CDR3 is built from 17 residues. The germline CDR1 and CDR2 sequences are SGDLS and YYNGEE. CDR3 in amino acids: CASSVLPGAGVGNEQFF. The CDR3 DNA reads TGTGCCAGCAGCGTCCTTCCCGGAGCGGGAGTCGGAAATGAGCAGTTCTTC.

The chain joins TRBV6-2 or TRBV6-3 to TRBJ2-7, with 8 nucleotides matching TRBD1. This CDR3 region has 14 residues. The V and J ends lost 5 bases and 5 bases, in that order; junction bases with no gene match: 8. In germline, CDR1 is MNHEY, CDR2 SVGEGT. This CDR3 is CASSQGQGFDEQYF. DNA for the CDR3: TGTGCCAGCAGTCAAGGACAGGGTTTCGACGAGCAGTACTTC.

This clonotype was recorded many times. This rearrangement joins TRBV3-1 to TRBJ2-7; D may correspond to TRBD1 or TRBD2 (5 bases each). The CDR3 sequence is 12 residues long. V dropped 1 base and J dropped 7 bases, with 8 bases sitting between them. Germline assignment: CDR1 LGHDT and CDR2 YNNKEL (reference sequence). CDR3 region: CASSQGWGEQYF. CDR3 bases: TGTGCCAGCAGCCAAGGGTGGGGGGAGCAGTACTTC.

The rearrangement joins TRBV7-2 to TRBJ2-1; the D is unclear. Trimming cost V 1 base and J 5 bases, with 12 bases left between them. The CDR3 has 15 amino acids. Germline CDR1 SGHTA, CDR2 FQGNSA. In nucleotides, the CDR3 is TGTGCCAGCAGCTTAGTAGAACAGCTAGACAATGAGCAGTTCTTC. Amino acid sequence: CASSLVEQLDNEQFF.

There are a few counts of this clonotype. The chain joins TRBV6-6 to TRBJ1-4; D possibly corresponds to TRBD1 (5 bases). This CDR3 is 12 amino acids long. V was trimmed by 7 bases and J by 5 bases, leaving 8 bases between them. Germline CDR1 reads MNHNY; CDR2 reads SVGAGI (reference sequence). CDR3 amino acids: CASMGPNEKLFF. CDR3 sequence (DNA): TGTGCCAGCATGGGGCCGAATGAAAAACTGTTTTTT.

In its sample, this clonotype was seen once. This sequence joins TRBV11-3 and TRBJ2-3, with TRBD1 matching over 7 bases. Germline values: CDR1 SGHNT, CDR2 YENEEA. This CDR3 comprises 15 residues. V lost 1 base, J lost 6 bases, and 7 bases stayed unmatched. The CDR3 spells CASSLGQGLSDTQYF. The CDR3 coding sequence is TGTGCCAGCAGCTTAGGACAGGGCCTATCGGATACGCAGTATTTT.

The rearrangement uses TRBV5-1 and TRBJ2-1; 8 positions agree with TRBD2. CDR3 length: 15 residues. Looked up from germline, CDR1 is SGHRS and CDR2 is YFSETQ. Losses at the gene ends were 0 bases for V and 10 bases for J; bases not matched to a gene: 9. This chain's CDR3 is CASSLDGTSVTEQFF. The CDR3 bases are TGCGCCAGCAGCTTGGACGGGACTAGTGTTACGGAGCAGTTCTTC.

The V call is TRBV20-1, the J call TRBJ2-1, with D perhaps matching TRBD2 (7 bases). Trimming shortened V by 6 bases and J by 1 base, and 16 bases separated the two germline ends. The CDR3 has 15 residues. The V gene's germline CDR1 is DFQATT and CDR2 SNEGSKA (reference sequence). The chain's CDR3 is CSAGGGVGSYNEQFF. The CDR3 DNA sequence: TGCAGTGCGGGGGGGGGCGTGGGGTCCTACAATGAGCAGTTCTTC.